A selection of T cell receptor beta chains follows, all from one sample in a study of blood T cell repertoires in COVID-19. TCRdb keeps only in-frame clones here, not all; method: immunoSEQ multiplex PCR. The table has some 150,000 clones, 84% seen once; the top ten hold about 7%. What was sequenced was peripheral blood. Receptor source: a woman between 45 and 60 years old in a cohort sampled during active or convalescent COVID-19. Both conserved end residues are part of each CDR3. A D gene is named only where the DNA matches it firmly. For some rows the clone size is stated as once, few or many, or as a class when expanded; others skip it.

-,TRBV29-1,-,9,TRBJ1-1,TGCAGCGTTGACGTTGAAGCTTTCTTT,CSVDVEAFF
-,TRBV2,-,13,TRBJ1-5,TGTGCCAGCAGTGAAGCGCCCAGGAGGGTCGGGCATTTT,CASSEAPRRVGHF
once,TRBV19,TRBD1,13,TRBJ1-2,TGTGCCAGTAGTGACAGGGGTTACTATGGCTACACCTTC,CASSDRGYYGYTF
-,TRBV4-1,-,18,TRBJ2-5,TGCGCCAGCAGCCAATCTCCAACAGGAGCCCCGGGGGAGATGACCCAGTACTTC,CASSQSPTGAPGEMTQYF
-,TRBV5-5,TRBD1,15,TRBJ1-2,TGTGCCAGCAGCCTCAGACAGGGGTTGGACTATGGCTACACCTTC,CASSLRQGLDYGYTF
-,TRBV7-7,-,13,TRBJ2-3,TGTGCCAGCAGCTTATGGCAGAAAGATACGCAGTATTTT,CASSLWQKDTQYF
many,TRBV7-2,-,16,TRBJ2-2,TGTGCCAGCAGCGAGCCTTGGGGAGCGAACACCGGGGAGCTGTTTTTT,CASSEPWGANTGELFF
few,TRBV12-3/TRBV12-4,-,12,TRBJ1-2,TGTGCCAGCAGTTACGGGACACAAGGCTACACCTTC,CASSYGTQGYTF
-,TRBV19,-,16,TRBJ2-2,TGTGCCAGTAGTATCCAGATTGGGCCCAACACCGGGGAGCTGTTTTTT,CASSIQIGPNTGELFF
-,TRBV18,TRBD1,16,TRBJ2-3,TGTGCCAGCTCACCACCGGGACAGGGGAGCACAGATACGCAGTATTTT,CASSPPGQGSTDTQYF
-,TRBV7-7,TRBD2,16,TRBJ2-2,TGTGCCAGCAGCTCACGACTAGCGGGGACCACCGGGGAGCTGTTTTTT,CASSSRLAGTTGELFF
-,TRBV7-6,TRBD1,16,TRBJ1-2,TGTGCCAGCAGCCCAGCTAACCAGGGGGAATACTATGGCTACACCTTC,CASSPANQGEYYGYTF
-,TRBV9,-,16,TRBJ2-2,TGTGCCAGCAGCGCAAAGGATTACAGTTTCACCGGGGAGCTGTTTTTT,CASSAKDYSFTGELFF
-,TRBV3-1/TRBV3-2,-,16,TRBJ1-2,TGTGCCAGCAGCCAAGAATGGTACGGGAAGTCCTATGGCTACACCTTC,CASSQEWYGKSYGYTF
-,TRBV11-3,-,16,TRBJ1-3,TGTGCCAGCAGCTTATCGCAGGGGCATCCTGGAAACACCATATATTTT,CASSLSQGHPGNTIYF
once,TRBV28,-,16,TRBJ1-2,TGTGCCAGCAGTTTATGGGCCAGACAGTCAAACTATGGCTACACCTTC,CASSLWARQSNYGYTF
-,TRBV30,-,12,TRBJ1-1,TGTCGATGGGGCCGAAGCGACACTGAGGCTTTCTTT,CRWGRSDTEAFF
-,TRBV3-1/TRBV3-2,-,14,TRBJ1-4,TGTGCCAGCAGCCAACAGGGGTGGAATGAAAAACTGTTTTTT,CASSQQGWNEKLFF
-,TRBV5-1,TRBD1,17,TRBJ2-7,TGCGCCAGCAGCTTGTTCTCCGGGACAGGAGTCTTCTACGAGCAGTACTTC,CASSLFSGTGVFYEQYF
-,TRBV24-1,-,13,TRBJ2-2,TGTGCCACCAGTGTCACCGGGACAGGGGAGCTGTTTTTT,CATSVTGTGELFF
-,TRBV10-3,TRBD2,18,TRBJ2-5,TGTGCCATCAGAAATAGCGGGGAAGCGGGGGGTCGGGTAGAGACCCAGTACTTC,CAIRNSGEAGGRVETQYF
-,TRBV7-8,-,15,TRBJ1-2,TGTGCCAGCAGCTCGGGGTCCCGCTCGGTCTATGGCTACACCTTC,CASSSGSRSVYGYTF
-,TRBV7-9,-,14,TRBJ1-6,TGTGCCAGCAGCTTTTCAGGGGTGGATTCACCCCTCCACTTT,CASSFSGVDSPLHF
-,TRBV15,TRBD1,16,TRBJ1-1,TGTGCCACCAGCAGGGGGACAGGGACGGCCGGCACTGAAGCTTTCTTT,CATSRGTGTAGTEAFF
-,TRBV10-3,-,14,TRBJ1-2,TGTGCCATCAGTCCCCAGGGAGGGGTTGGAGGCTACACCTTC,CAISPQGGVGGYTF
-,TRBV7-3,-,14,TRBJ1-1,TGTGCCAGCAGCGAAACAGGGCACAACACTGAAGCTTTCTTT,CASSETGHNTEAFF
-,TRBV10-3,-,14,TRBJ1-1,TGTGCCATCAGTGAGTCGCGGGAGAACACTGAAGCTTTCTTT,CAISESRENTEAFF
-,TRBV7-2,TRBD1,14,TRBJ1-2,TGTGCCAGCAGCCCAGGGACAGCTAACTATGGCTACACCTTC,CASSPGTANYGYTF
-,TRBV12-3/TRBV12-4,-,13,TRBJ1-1,TGTGCCAGCACCTCCACAGGATCCACTGAAGCTTTCTTT,CASTSTGSTEAFF
-,TRBV5-1,TRBD1,15,TRBJ1-1,TGCGCCAGCAGCGAGACAGGGGGCCGGCACACTGAAGCTTTCTTT,CASSETGGRHTEAFF
once,TRBV3-1/TRBV3-2,TRBD2,17,TRBJ2-2,TGTGCCAGCGGCGGGCTAGCGGGGGAACCTAACACCGGGGAGCTGTTTTTT,CASGGLAGEPNTGELFF
-,TRBV3-1/TRBV3-2,TRBD1,15,TRBJ1-2,TGTGCCAGCAGCCCGCTGGACAGGGGGCTAGATGGCTACACCTTC,CASSPLDRGLDGYTF
-,TRBV29-1,-,13,TRBJ1-2,TGCAGCGTCGTCGACAGGAGGCACGATGGCTACACCTTC,CSVVDRRHDGYTF
-,TRBV4-1,TRBD1,16,TRBJ2-1,TGCGCCAGCAGCCAACACGGACAGGTAGAGTTGGATGAGCAGTTCTTC,CASSQHGQVELDEQFF
-,TRBV7-2,-,15,TRBJ2-2,TGTGCCAGCAGCGACTGGGCGGGGACTACCGGGGAGCTGTTTTTT,CASSDWAGTTGELFF